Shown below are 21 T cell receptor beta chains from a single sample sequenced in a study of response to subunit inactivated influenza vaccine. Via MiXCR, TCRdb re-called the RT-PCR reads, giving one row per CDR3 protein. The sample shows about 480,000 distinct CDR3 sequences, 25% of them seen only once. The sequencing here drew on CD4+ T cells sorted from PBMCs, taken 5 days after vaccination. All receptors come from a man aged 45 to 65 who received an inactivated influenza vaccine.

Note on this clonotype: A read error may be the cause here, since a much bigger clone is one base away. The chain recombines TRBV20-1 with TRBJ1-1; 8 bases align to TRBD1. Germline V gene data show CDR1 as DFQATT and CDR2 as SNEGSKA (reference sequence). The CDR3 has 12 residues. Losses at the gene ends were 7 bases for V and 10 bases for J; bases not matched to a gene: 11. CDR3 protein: CSEVPGGLGAFF. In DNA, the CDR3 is TGCAGTGAAGTGCCAGGGGGCTTGGGAGCTTTCTTT.

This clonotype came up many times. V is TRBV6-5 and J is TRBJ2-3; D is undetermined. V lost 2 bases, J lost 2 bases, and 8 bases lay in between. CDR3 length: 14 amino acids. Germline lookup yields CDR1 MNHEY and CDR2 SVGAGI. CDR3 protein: CASSYGLYTDTQYF. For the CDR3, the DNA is TGTGCCAGCAGTTACGGGTTATACACAGATACGCAGTATTTT.

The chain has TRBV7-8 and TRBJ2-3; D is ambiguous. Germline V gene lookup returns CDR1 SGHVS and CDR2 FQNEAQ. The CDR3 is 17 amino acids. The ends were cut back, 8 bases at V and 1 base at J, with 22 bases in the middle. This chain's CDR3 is CASSPSRTSIGTDTQYF. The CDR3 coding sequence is TGTGCCAGCTCTCCCTCTCGTACTTCTATCGGCACAGATACGCAGTATTTT.

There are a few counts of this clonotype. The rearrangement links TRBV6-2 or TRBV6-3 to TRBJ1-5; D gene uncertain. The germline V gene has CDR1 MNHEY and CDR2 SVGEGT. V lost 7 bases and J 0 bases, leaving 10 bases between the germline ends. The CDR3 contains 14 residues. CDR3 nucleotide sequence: TGTGCCAGCAACCTCAGGCGTAGCAATCAGCCCCAGCATTTT. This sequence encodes CASNLRRSNQPQHF.

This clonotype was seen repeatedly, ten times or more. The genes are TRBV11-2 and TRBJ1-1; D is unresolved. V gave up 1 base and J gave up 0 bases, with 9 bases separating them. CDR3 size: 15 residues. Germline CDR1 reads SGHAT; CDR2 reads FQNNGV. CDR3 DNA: TGTGCCAGCAGCTTAGGGCTGTCGATGAACACTGAAGCTTTCTTT. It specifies CASSLGLSMNTEAFF.

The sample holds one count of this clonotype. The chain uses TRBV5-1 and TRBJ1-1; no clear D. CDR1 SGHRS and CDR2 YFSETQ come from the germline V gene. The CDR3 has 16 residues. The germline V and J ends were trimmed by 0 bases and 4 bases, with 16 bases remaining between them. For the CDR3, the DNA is TGCGCCAGCAGCTTGGAGACGCCCGACGTGGGCACTGAAGCTTTCTTT. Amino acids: CASSLETPDVGTEAFF.

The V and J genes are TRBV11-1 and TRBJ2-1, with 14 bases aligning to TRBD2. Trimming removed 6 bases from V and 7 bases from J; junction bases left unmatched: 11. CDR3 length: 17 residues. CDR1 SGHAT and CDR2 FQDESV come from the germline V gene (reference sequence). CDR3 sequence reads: CASSFPTSGRAGNEQFF. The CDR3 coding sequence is TGTGCCAGCAGTTTCCCGACTAGCGGGAGGGCCGGTAATGAGCAGTTCTTC.

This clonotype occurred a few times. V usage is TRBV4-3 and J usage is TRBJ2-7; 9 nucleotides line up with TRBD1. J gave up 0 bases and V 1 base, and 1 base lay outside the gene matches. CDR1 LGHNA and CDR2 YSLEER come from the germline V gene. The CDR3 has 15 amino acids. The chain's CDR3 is CASSQGDRDSYEQYF. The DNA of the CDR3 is TGCGCCAGCAGCCAAGGGGACAGGGACTCCTACGAGCAGTACTTC.

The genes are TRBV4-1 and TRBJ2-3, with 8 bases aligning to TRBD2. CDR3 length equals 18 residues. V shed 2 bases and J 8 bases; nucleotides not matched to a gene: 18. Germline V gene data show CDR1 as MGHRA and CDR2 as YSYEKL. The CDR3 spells CASSQSRRVYGGAITQYF. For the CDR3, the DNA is TGCGCCAGCAGCCAATCAAGGCGCGTATACGGGGGGGCAATTACGCAGTATTTT.

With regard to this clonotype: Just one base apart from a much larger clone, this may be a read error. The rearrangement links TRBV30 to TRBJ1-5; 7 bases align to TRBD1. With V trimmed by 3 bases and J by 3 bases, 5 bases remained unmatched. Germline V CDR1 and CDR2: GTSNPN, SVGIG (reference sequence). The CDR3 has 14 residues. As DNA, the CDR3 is TGTGCCTGGAGCAGGGGGTCCATCAATCAGCCCCAGCATTTT. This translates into CAWSRGSINQPQHF.

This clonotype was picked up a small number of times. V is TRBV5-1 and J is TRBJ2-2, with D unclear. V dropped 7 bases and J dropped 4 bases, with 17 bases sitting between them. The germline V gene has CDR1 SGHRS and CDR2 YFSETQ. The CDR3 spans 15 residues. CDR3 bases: TGCGCCAGCGTCCCTGACTCCTGGAGCACCGGGGAGCTGTTTTTT. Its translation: CASVPDSWSTGELFF.

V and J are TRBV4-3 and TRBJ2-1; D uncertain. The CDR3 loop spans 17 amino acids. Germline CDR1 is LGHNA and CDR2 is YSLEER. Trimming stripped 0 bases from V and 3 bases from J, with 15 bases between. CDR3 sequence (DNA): TGCGCCAGCAGCCAAGATCCCCAGGCAGGTTTCTACAATGAGCAGTTCTTC. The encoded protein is CASSQDPQAGFYNEQFF.

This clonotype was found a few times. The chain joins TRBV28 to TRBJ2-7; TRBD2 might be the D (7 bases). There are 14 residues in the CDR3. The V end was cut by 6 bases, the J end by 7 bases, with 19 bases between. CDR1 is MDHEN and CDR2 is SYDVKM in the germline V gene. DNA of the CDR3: TGTGCCAGCAGGCTTTCGAGGGGGGGACTGGAGCAGTACTTC. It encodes CASRLSRGGLEQYF.

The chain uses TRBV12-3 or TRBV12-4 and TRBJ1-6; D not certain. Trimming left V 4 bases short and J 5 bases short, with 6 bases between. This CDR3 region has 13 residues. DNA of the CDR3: TGTGCCAGCAGTTATTCGGATAATTCACCCCTCCACTTT. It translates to CASSYSDNSPLHF.

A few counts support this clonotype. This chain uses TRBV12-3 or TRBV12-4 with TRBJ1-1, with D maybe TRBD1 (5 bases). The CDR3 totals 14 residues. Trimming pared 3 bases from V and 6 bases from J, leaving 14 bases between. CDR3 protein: CASSLGGDFSEAFF. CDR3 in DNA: TGTGCCAGCAGTTTGGGGGGGGATTTCTCTGAAGCTTTCTTT.

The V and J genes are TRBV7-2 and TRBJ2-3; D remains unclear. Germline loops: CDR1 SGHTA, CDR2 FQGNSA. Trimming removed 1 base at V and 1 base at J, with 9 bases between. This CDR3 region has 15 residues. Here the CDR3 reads CASSLVAARTDTQYF. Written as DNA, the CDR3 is TGTGCCAGCAGCTTAGTGGCAGCTCGCACAGATACGCAGTATTTT.

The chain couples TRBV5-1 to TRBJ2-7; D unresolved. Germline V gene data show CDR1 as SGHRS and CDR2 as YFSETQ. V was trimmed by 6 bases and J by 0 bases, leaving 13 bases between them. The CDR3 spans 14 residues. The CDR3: CASTSHGFSYEQYF. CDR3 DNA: TGCGCCAGCACATCCCACGGGTTCTCCTACGAGCAGTACTTC.

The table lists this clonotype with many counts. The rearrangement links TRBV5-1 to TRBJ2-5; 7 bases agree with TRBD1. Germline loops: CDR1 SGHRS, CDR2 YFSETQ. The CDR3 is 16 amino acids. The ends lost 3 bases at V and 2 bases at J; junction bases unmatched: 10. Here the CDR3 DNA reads TGCGCCAGCAGCTACGTCCGGGACAGTCTTCAAGAGACCCAGTACTTC. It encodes CASSYVRDSLQETQYF.

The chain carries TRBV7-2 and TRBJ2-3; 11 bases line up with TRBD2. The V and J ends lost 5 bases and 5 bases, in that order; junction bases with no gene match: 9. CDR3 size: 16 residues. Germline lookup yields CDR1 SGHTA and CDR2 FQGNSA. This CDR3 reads CASSPRLAGRVDTQYF. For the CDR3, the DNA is TGTGCCAGCAGCCCCCGACTAGCGGGGAGGGTAGATACGCAGTATTTT.

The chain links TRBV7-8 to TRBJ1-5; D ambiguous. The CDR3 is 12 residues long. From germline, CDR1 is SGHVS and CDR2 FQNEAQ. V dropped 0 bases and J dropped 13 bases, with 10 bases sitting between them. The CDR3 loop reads CASSLASVTQHF. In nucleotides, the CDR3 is TGTGCCAGCAGCTTAGCGTCAGTAACACAGCATTTT.

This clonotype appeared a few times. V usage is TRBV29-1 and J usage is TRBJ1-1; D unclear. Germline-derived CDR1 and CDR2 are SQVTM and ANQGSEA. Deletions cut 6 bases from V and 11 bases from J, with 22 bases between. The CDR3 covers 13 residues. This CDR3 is CSVNKRLSPGAFF. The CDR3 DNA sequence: TGCAGCGTGAACAAGAGGTTGTCCCCTGGCGCTTTCTTT.